This T cell receptor beta chain was retrieved from a study of blood T cell repertoires in COVID-19. TCRdb's table, derived via immunoSEQ multiplex PCR, lists solely in-frame clones and lacks some. The table includes a few hundred thousand clones, around 91% detected once. The CDR3 runs to 16 residues. Germline V CDR1 and CDR2: GTSNPN, SVGIG (reference sequence). Trimming took 6 bases from V and 0 from J, leaving 20 bases between them. The count of this clone is one. The sample taken for sequencing was peripheral blood. The sequence came from a woman aged 40 to 50 with COVID-19, enrolled during active disease. The chain is built from TRBV30 and TRBJ1-1; D possibly corresponds to TRBD1 (5 bases). CDR3 sequence (DNA): TGTGCCTGCGTCGAAGGGGCCTTGGGGATGAACACTGAAGCTTTCTTT. It encodes CACVEGALGMNTEAFF.